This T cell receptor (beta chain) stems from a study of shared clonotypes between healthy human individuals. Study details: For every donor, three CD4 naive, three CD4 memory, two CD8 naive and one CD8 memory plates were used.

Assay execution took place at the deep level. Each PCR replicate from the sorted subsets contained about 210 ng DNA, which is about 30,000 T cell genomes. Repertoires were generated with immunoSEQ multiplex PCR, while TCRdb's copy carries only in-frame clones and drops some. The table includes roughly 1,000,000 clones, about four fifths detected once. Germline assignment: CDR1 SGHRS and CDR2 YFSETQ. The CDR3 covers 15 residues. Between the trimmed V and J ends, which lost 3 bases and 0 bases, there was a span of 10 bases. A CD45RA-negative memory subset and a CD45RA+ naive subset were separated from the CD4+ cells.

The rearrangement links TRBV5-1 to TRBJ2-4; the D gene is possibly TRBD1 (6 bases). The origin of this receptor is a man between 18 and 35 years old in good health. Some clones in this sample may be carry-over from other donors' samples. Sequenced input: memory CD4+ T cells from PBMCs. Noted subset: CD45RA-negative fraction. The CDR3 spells CASSSLGGAKNIQYF. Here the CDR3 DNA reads TGCGCCAGCAGCTCGCTAGGGGGAGCCAAAAACATTCAGTACTTC.